Listed here are 16 T cell receptor beta chains from one sample, sequenced in a study of blood T cell repertoires in COVID-19. The data were produced by immunoSEQ multiplex PCR, yet TCRdb's version contains in-frame clones alone and is incomplete. In the table there are tens of thousands of clones, about 80% of which are singletons. Sequencing was carried out using peripheral blood. The receptors were sampled from a human donor in a cohort sampled during active COVID-19.

The V and J genes are TRBV2 and TRBJ2-7; 8 positions agree with TRBD1. The CDR3 consists of 14 residues. The germline V gene has CDR1 SNHLY and CDR2 FYNNEI. V trimming: 4 bases; J trimming: 7 bases; junction bases outside the gene matches: 9. The CDR3 DNA reads as TGTGCCAGCAGTGCTGGCAGGGGGCCGGGAGAGCAGTACTTC. It is translated as CASSAGRGPGEQYF.

This chain joins TRBV15 and TRBJ1-5; 7 bases match TRBD1. The CDR3 covers 18 residues. CDR1 and CDR2 (germline): LNHNV, YYDKDF (reference sequence). The trim removed 0 bases at V and 2 bases at J, leaving 10 bases unmatched. CDR3 amino acids: CATSRDSNTGVGNQPQHF. The DNA of the CDR3 is TGTGCCACCAGCAGAGACTCAAATACAGGGGTCGGCAATCAGCCCCAGCATTTT. Full variable domain (outside the CDR3, taken from reference TRBV15 and TRBJ1-5): DAMVIQNPRYQVTQFGKPVTLSCSQTLNHNVMYWYQQKSSQAPKLLFHYYDKDFNNEADTPDNFQSRRPNTSFCFLDIRSPGLGDTAMYLCATSRDSNTGVGNQPQHFGDGTRLSIL.

The rearrangement uses TRBV19 and TRBJ2-1, with TRBD1 identical over 9 bases. The CDR3 is 15 amino acids. J was trimmed by 3 bases and V by 7 bases; bases with no gene match: 7. Germline loops: CDR1 LNHDA, CDR2 SQIVND (reference sequence). CDR3 coding DNA: TGTGCCAGTACCGATCCGGGACAGGGCTACAATGAGCAGTTCTTC. Encoded protein: CASTDPGQGYNEQFF.

V gene TRBV7-2 combines with J gene TRBJ1-3, with D possibly matching TRBD1 (6 bases). The CDR3 spans 15 residues. Germline CDR1 reads SGHTA; CDR2 reads FQGNSA. V shed 5 bases and J shed 0 bases, with 11 bases lying between them. CDR3 sequence reads: CASSAQTGSGNTIYF. In DNA, the CDR3 is TGTGCCAGCAGCGCGCAGACAGGCTCTGGAAACACCATATATTTT.

The V call is TRBV29-1, the J call TRBJ2-3, with 7 positions matching TRBD1. The CDR3 covers 18 residues. The V gene end was trimmed by 0 bases and the J gene end by 3 bases; junction bases not matched to a gene: 15. Germline CDR1 SQVTM, CDR2 ANQGSEA. The CDR3 DNA reads TGCAGCGTTGAAGATTCGTTACAGGGGTGGGCCGCGACAGATACGCAGTATTTT. This gives the protein CSVEDSLQGWAATDTQYF.

This clone was detected once. The chain is built from TRBV6-6 and TRBJ2-6; TRBD1 might be the D (6 bases). Trimming took 6 bases from V and 0 from J, leaving 12 bases between them. The CDR3 consists of 16 residues. The germline V gene has CDR1 MNHNY and CDR2 SVGAGI (reference sequence). CDR3 DNA sequence: TGTGCCAGCAGGATACAGGGATTCTCTGGGGCCAACGTCCTGACTTTC. Its translation: CASRIQGFSGANVLTF.

The CDR3 DNA reads as TGTGCCAGCTGGAGGACTAGCTACCTGTATTTT. Translated, it gives CASWRTSYLYF. This chain connects TRBV7-9 to TRBJ2-3; 8 bases map to TRBD2. Germline V CDR1 and CDR2: SEHNR, FQNEAQ (reference sequence). CDR3 length: 11 amino acids. V dropped 8 bases and J dropped 14; count of bases not matched to a gene: 9.

Only one count was recorded for this clone. The chain has TRBV7-9 and TRBJ2-7; D is perhaps TRBD1 (5 bases). The CDR3 length is 15 residues. Germline loops: CDR1 SEHNR, CDR2 FQNEAQ (reference sequence). V gave up 1 base and J gave up 6 bases, with 16 bases separating them. CDR3 region: CASSLVWGRSGEQYF. The CDR3 DNA sequence: TGTGCCAGCAGCTTAGTTTGGGGCAGGTCAGGCGAGCAGTACTTC.

The chain couples TRBV5-1 to TRBJ2-7, with TRBD1 matching 9 bases. Per germline, CDR1 SGHRS and CDR2 YFSETQ. This CDR3 is built from 15 residues. J was trimmed by 2 bases and V by 1 base; bases with no gene match: 4. The CDR3 sequence is CASSLQQGAAYEQYF. The CDR3 bases are TGCGCCAGCAGCTTGCAACAGGGGGCCGCCTACGAGCAGTACTTC.

The chain couples TRBV4-2 to TRBJ2-7; 7 bases match TRBD1. The ends lost 4 bases at V and 6 bases at J; junction bases unmatched: 9. Germline V gene lookup returns CDR1 LGHNA and CDR2 YNFKEQ. The CDR3 contains 14 residues. In DNA, the CDR3 is TGTGCCAGCAGCCCCAACCGACAGGGATCCGAGCAGTACTTC. Encoded protein: CASSPNRQGSEQYF.

This sequence joins TRBV29-1 and TRBJ1-5; D is possibly TRBD1 (5 bases). CDR1 and CDR2 from the germline V gene are SQVTM and ANQGSEA. Trimming shortened V by 4 bases and J by 6 bases, and 16 bases separated the two germline ends. The CDR3 loop spans 14 amino acids. The CDR3 here is CSVAPRGLGQPQHF. In DNA form, the CDR3 reads TGCAGCGTTGCACCTAGGGGCCTCGGTCAGCCCCAGCATTTT.

The rearrangement links TRBV12-3 or TRBV12-4 to TRBJ1-4, with 8 bases fitting TRBD1. With V trimmed by 5 bases and J by 8 bases, 4 bases remained unmatched. The CDR3 length is 13 residues. The CDR3 sequence: CASSDRGLEKLFF. For the CDR3, the DNA is TGTGCCAGCAGTGACAGGGGTTTGGAAAAACTGTTTTTT.

The chain couples TRBV9 to TRBJ1-3, with 7 bases matching TRBD1. CDR1 is SGDLS and CDR2 is YYNGEE in the germline V gene. The CDR3 has 17 amino acids. The trim removed 3 bases at V and 0 bases at J, leaving 9 bases unmatched. The CDR3 bases are TGTGCCAGCAGCGATAGCCAAGGGGGCGACTCTGGAAACACCATATATTTT. Amino acid sequence: CASSDSQGGDSGNTIYF.

The chain employs TRBV7-2 and TRBJ2-2; 8 bases align to TRBD2. V trimming: 3 bases; J trimming: 7 bases; junction bases outside the gene matches: 7. The CDR3 totals 15 residues. Germline CDR1 and CDR2: SGHTA and FQGNSA. For the CDR3, the DNA is TGTGCCAGCAGCTTTGGTAGCGGGGCGGGCGGGGAGCTGTTTTTT. This codes for CASSFGSGAGGELFF.

The chain combines TRBV4-1 with TRBJ2-7; 7 bases agree with TRBD1. V shed 4 bases and J 3 bases; nucleotides not matched to a gene: 9. Germline CDR1 is MGHRA and CDR2 is YSYEKL. This CDR3 spans 15 amino acids. This CDR3 reads CASSPLTGVNYEQYF. The CDR3 region has the DNA TGCGCCAGCAGCCCTTTAACAGGGGTAAACTACGAGCAGTACTTC.

The chain's CDR3 is CASGMEGASYNSPLHF. DNA for the CDR3: TGTGCCAGCGGGATGGAGGGGGCCTCCTATAATTCACCCCTCCACTTT. This chain links TRBV5-5 with TRBJ1-6; 7 positions agree with TRBD1. Germline V gene lookup returns CDR1 SGHKS and CDR2 YYEKEE (reference sequence). The CDR3 totals 16 residues. With V trimmed by 7 bases and J by 0 bases, 7 bases remained unmatched. Using reference TRBV5-5 and TRBJ1-6 for the parts outside the CDR3, the full variable domain is DAGVTQSPTHLIKTRGQQVTLRCSPISGHKSVSWYQQVLGQGPQFIFQYYEKEERGRGNFPDRFSARQFPNYSSELNVNALLLGDSALYLCASGMEGASYNSPLHFGNGTRLTVT.